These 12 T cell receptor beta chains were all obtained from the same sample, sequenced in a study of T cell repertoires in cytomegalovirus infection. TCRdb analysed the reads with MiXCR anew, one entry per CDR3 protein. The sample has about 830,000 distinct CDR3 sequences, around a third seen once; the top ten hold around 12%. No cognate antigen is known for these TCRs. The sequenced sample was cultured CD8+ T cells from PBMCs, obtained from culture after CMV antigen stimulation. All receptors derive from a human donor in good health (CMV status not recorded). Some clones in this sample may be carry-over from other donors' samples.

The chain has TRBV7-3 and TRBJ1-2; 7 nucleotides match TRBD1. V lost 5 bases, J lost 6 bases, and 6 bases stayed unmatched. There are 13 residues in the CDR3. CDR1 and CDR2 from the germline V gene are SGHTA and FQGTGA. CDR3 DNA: TGTGCCAGCAGCATGGACAGGCATAATGGCTACACCTTC. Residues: CASSMDRHNGYTF.

The CDR3: CASGTSSEQYF. Written as DNA, the CDR3 is TGCGCCAGCGGAACCTCGTCCGAGCAGTACTTC. The genes are TRBV5-1 and TRBJ2-7; D remains ambiguous. The germline V and J ends were trimmed by 7 bases and 6 bases, with 11 bases remaining between them. The CDR3 covers 11 residues. CDR1 and CDR2 from the germline V gene are SGHRS and YFSETQ.

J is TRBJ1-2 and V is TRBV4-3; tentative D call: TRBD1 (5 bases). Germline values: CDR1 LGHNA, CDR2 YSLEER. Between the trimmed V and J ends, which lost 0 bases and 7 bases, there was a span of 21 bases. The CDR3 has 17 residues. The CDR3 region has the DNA TGCGCCAGCAGCCAAGATCGTGGAGGGATGGGGCCGGGTGGCTACACCTTC. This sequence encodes CASSQDRGGMGPGGYTF.

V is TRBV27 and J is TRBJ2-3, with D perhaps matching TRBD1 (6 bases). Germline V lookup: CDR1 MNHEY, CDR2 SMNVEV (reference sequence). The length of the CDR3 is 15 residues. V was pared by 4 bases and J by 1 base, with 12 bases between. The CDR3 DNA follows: TGTGCCAGCAGTTGGGGGCTAACAGGCACAGATACGCAGTATTTT. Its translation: CASSWGLTGTDTQYF.

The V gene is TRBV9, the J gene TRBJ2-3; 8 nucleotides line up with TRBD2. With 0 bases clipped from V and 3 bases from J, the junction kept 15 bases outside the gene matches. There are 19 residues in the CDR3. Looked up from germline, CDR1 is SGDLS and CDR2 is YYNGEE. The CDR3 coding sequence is TGTGCCAGCAGCGTAGGCGGGAGGATAGCCCACAGGAATACAGATACGCAGTATTTT. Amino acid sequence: CASSVGGRIAHRNTDTQYF.

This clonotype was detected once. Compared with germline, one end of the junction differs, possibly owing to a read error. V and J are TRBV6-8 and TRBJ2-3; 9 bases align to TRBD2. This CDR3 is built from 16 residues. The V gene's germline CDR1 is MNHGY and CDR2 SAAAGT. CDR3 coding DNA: TGTGCCAGCAGTTACGTCGCGGGGGGGCCCACAGATATGCAGTATTTT. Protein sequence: CASSYVAGGPTDMQYF.

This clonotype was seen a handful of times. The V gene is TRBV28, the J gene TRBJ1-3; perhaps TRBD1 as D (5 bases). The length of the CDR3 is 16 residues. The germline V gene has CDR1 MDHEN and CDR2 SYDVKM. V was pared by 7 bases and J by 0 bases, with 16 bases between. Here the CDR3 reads CASTQGGTLSGNTIYF. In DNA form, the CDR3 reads TGTGCCAGCACCCAGGGAGGTACCCTCTCTGGAAACACCATATATTTT.

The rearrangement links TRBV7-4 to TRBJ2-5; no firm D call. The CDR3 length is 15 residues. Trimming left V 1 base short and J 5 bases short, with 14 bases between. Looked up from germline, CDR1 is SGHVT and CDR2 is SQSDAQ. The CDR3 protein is CASSLDGKARETQYF. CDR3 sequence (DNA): TGTGCCAGCAGCTTAGATGGGAAGGCCCGGGAGACCCAGTACTTC. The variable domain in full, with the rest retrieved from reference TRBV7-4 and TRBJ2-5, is GAGVSQSPRYKVAKRGRDVALRCDSISGHVTLYWYRQTLGQGSEVLTYSQSDAQRDKSGRPSGRFSAERPERSVSTLKIQRTEQGDSAVYLCASSLDGKARETQYFGPGTRLLVL.

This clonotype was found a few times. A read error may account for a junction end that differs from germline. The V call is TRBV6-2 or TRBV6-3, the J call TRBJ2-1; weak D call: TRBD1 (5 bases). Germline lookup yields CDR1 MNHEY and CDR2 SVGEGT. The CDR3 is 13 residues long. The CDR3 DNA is TGTGCCAGCAGTTGGACAATCTACAATGAGCCGTTCTTC. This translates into CASSWTIYNEPFF.

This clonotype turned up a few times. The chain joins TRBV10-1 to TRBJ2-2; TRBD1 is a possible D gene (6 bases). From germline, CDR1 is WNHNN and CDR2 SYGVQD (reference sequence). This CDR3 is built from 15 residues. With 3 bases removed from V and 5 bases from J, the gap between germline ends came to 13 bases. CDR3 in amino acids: CASSDEGRGTGELFF. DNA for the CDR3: TGCGCCAGCAGTGACGAAGGAAGGGGGACCGGGGAGCTGTTTTTT.

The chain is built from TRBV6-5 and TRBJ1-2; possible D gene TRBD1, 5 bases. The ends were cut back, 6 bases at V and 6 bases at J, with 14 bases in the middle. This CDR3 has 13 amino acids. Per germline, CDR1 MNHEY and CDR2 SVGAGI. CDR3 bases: TGTGCCAGCAGACGGGACGGGGGGGATGGCTACACCTTC. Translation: CASRRDGGDGYTF.

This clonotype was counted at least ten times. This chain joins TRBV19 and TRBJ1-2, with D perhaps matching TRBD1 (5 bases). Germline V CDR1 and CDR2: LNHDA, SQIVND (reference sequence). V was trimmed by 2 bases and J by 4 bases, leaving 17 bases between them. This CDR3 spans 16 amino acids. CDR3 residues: CASSILRGSGTYGYTF. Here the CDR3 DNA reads TGTGCCAGTAGTATACTCCGGGGGAGCGGGACCTATGGCTACACCTTC.